A single sample gave rise to the 17 T cell receptor beta chains below, sequenced in a study of T cell responses to AZD1222 COVID-19 vaccine. The table came from immunoSEQ multiplex PCR; TCRdb's copy has only in-frame clones and leaves some out. The top ten hold 1.5% to 2% of the sample, which has 120,000 to 150,000 clones, around 90% seen once. The source material was peripheral blood, sampled 28 days after the second AZD1222 dose. The receptors were sampled from an adult who received the AZD1222 COVID-19 vaccine.

V is TRBV4-3 and J is TRBJ1-1; the D is unclear. The CDR3 has 17 residues. With 0 bases removed from V and 1 base from J, the gap between germline ends came to 15 bases. The germline CDR1 and CDR2 sequences are LGHNA and YSLEER. CDR3 coding DNA: TGCGCCAGCAGCCAAGATTTCGAGGGAGTGAGGAACACTGAAGCTTTCTTT. It codes for CASSQDFEGVRNTEAFF.

On this clone: This CDR3 is also generated by other DNA sequences in the sample. The J gene is TRBJ1-1, the V gene TRBV6-6, with D perhaps TRBD1 (5 bases). CDR1 is MNHNY and CDR2 is SVGAGI in the germline V gene (reference sequence). CDR3 length: 13 residues. Trimming took off 3 bases at V and 1 base at J, with 6 bases between the two ends. The CDR3 loop reads CASSYGGNTEAFF. CDR3 DNA sequence: TGTGCCAGCAGTTATGGGGGGAACACTGAAGCTTTCTTT.

The rearrangement uses TRBV29-1 and TRBJ2-6, with 7 bases lining up with TRBD1. This CDR3 has 14 residues. Germline V gene lookup returns CDR1 SQVTM and CDR2 ANQGSEA. The junction had 4 bases not matched to a gene; V was cut back by 4 bases and J by 4 bases. The CDR3 nucleotides read TGCAGCGTTGGACAGGGCGGAGGGGCCAACGTCCTGACTTTC. Translating gives CSVGQGGGANVLTF.

The chain joins TRBV6-2 or TRBV6-3 to TRBJ2-7; 10 bases line up with TRBD2. This CDR3 comprises 17 residues. The ends lost 0 bases at V and 4 bases at J; junction bases unmatched: 9. Per germline, CDR1 MNHEY and CDR2 SVGEGT. The CDR3: CASSYSIGPSGSYEQYF. In DNA, the CDR3 is TGTGCCAGCAGTTACTCGATAGGTCCTAGCGGGAGTTACGAGCAGTACTTC.

This rearrangement joins TRBV7-2 to TRBJ2-1; 8 bases match TRBD1. CDR3 length: 16 amino acids. Losses at the gene ends were 5 bases for V and 7 bases for J; bases not matched to a gene: 13. Germline V gene lookup returns CDR1 SGHTA and CDR2 FQGNSA. CDR3 sequence reads: CASSPPGTGGPNEQFF. In nucleotides, the CDR3 is TGTGCCAGCAGCCCGCCCGGTACAGGGGGTCCTAATGAGCAGTTCTTC.

The J gene is TRBJ1-2, the V gene TRBV7-9, with TRBD1 matching 9 bases. V dropped 6 bases and J dropped 3; count of bases not matched to a gene: 5. Germline CDR1 is SEHNR and CDR2 is FQNEAQ (reference sequence). This CDR3 region has 14 residues. CDR3 loop: CASRATGGDYGYTF. The CDR3 nucleotides read TGTGCCAGCAGGGCCACAGGGGGCGACTATGGCTACACCTTC.

V usage is TRBV29-1 and J usage is TRBJ1-1; 9 bases match TRBD1. This CDR3 comprises 12 residues. The junction had 11 bases not matched to a gene; V was cut back by 7 bases and J by 11 bases. CDR1 SQVTM and CDR2 ANQGSEA come from the germline V gene. CDR3 DNA: TGCAGCGCCTTGGGACAGGGTCTTTGGGCTTTCTTT. This codes for CSALGQGLWAFF.

The chain recombines TRBV6-5 with TRBJ1-2; no clear D gene. The CDR3 is 13 residues long. V was trimmed by 6 bases and J by 6 bases, leaving 14 bases between them. The germline V gene has CDR1 MNHEY and CDR2 SVGAGI. The DNA of the CDR3 is TGTGCCAGCAGCCCCTGGACGCTCGATGGCTACACCTTC. Protein product: CASSPWTLDGYTF.

The V gene is TRBV5-4, the J gene TRBJ2-7; unclear D gene. The length of the CDR3 is 14 residues. V gave up 0 bases and J gave up 4 bases, with 11 bases separating them. Germline V gene data show CDR1 as SGHNT and CDR2 as YYREEE (reference sequence). CDR3 sequence (DNA): TGTGCCAGCAGCTTGGCTGGTACTGGTTACGAGCAGTACTTC. Encoded protein: CASSLAGTGYEQYF.

The chain uses TRBV2 and TRBJ1-6; D is uncertain. CDR1 is SNHLY, CDR2 FYNNEI, per germline. The CDR3 spans 16 residues. The V gene lost 4 bases and the J gene lost 5 bases, with 15 bases spanning the gap. CDR3 residues: CASSVRVPRDNSPLHF. Written as DNA, the CDR3 is TGTGCCAGCAGTGTTCGGGTCCCGAGGGATAATTCACCCCTCCACTTT.

This sequence joins TRBV9 and TRBJ2-7, with D maybe TRBD2 (6 bases). The germline V gene has CDR1 SGDLS and CDR2 YYNGEE. V was cut by 0 bases and J by 5 bases, with 15 bases left in between. The CDR3 covers 15 residues. The DNA of the CDR3 is TGTGCCAGCAGCGTAGGAGGGACTCTCCCTCACGAGCAGTACTTC. Translation gives CASSVGGTLPHEQYF.

In the case of this clone: The sample carries other DNA sequences with the same CDR3. V and J are TRBV6-5 and TRBJ1-1; 8 bases are shared with TRBD1. Trimming removed 5 bases from V and 3 bases from J; junction bases left unmatched: 2. Germline CDR1 MNHEY, CDR2 SVGAGI. The CDR3 consists of 13 residues. The CDR3 loop is CASSPGGYTEAFF. DNA for the CDR3: TGTGCCAGCAGTCCAGGGGGCTACACTGAAGCTTTCTTT.

The rearrangement uses TRBV27 and TRBJ2-7; D is unresolved. Germline loops: CDR1 MNHEY, CDR2 SMNVEV (reference sequence). V was pared by 0 bases and J by 0 bases, with 6 bases between. The CDR3 sequence is 14 residues long. The CDR3 bases are TGTGCCAGCAGTTTATCTACGAGCTCCTACGAGCAGTACTTC. Its protein is CASSLSTSSYEQYF.

The table lists this clone with a count of one. CDR3 coding DNA: TGTGCCAGCAGCCAAGATGGGGTAGCGGGAGGACACAATGAGCAGTTCTTC. This gives the protein CASSQDGVAGGHNEQFF. The V call is TRBV3-1 (or the pseudogene TRBV3-2), the J call TRBJ2-1, with 10 bases fitting TRBD2. Germline values: CDR1 LGHDT, CDR2 YNNKEL (reference sequence). The CDR3 consists of 17 residues. J lost 5 bases, V lost 0 bases, and 7 bases had no gene match.

A single count supports this clone. The chain couples TRBV13 to TRBJ1-6; no firm D call. Germline V gives CDR1 PRHDT, CDR2 FYEKMQ (reference sequence). The length of the CDR3 is 15 residues. V was shortened by 0 bases and J by 7 bases, with 10 bases between the two germline ends. Here the CDR3 reads CASSLGRRLNSPLHF. For the CDR3, the DNA is TGTGCCAGCAGCTTAGGCCGGCGGCTGAATTCACCCCTCCACTTT.

The rearrangement joins TRBV6-1 to TRBJ2-5; D remains unclear. Germline lookup yields CDR1 MNHNS and CDR2 SASEGT. This CDR3 contains 15 residues. The V gene lost 1 base and the J gene lost 6 bases, with 15 bases spanning the gap. This CDR3 reads CASSEGPGAGKTQYF. CDR3 nucleotides: TGTGCCAGCAGTGAAGGCCCCGGAGCTGGAAAGACCCAGTACTTC.

The chain carries TRBV27 and TRBJ2-7; D remains unclear. Trimming shortened V by 2 bases and J by 0 bases, and 11 bases separated the two germline ends. Germline V lookup: CDR1 MNHEY, CDR2 SMNVEV (reference sequence). This CDR3 is 15 amino acids long. The CDR3: CASSLKRSHSYEQYF. The CDR3 nucleotides are TGTGCCAGCAGTTTAAAGAGGTCACACTCCTACGAGCAGTACTTC.